A few counts support the clone carrying this T cell receptor (beta chain). Its antigen remains unidentified. V was pared by 7 bases and J by 2 bases, with 9 bases of the junction left unmatched. The CDR3 consists of 15 residues. This entry is derived from a study of T cell repertoires in cytomegalovirus infection. Study summary: Indicated by public TCR beta signatures were CMV infection and matching HLA type.

General study findings and limits: Ex vivo, HLA-C-restricted CMV-specific TCR beta clonotypes prevailed over the rest of the response. CMV carriers having the relevant HLA were flagged by cumulative public TCR beta family frequency.

TCRdb independently ran MiXCR on the reads; one entry per CDR3 protein. The sample has roughly 500,000 distinct CDR3 sequences; roughly 34% are singletons. The chain employs TRBV12-3 or TRBV12-4 and TRBJ2-3; 7 bases match TRBD2. This clonotype originated in a human donor in good health (CMV status not recorded). Some clones in this sample may be carry-over from other donors' samples. The sequenced sample was cultured PBMCs, obtained from culture after CMV antigen stimulation. CDR3 sequence: CASKARWDYTDTQYF. CDR3 in DNA: TGTGCCAGCAAAGCTCGTTGGGACTACACAGATACGCAGTATTTT.